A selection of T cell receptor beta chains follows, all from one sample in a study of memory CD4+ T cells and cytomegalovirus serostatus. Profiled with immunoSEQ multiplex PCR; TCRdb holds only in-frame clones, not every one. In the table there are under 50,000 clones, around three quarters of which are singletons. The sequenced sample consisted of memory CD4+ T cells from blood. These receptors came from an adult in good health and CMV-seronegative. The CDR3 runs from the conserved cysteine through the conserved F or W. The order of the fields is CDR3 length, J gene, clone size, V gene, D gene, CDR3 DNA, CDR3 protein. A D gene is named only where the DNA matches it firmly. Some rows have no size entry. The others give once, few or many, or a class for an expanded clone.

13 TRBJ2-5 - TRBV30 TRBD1 TGTGCCTACCGGAGAGGGGGCGCAGAGACCCAGTACTTC CAYRRGGAETQYF
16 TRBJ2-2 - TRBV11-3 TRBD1 TGTGCCAGCAGCTTAGGACAGGGGGCGAACACCGGGGAGCTGTTTTTT CASSLGQGANTGELFF
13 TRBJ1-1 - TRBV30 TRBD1 TGTGCCTGGAGTTCAGGGGGGACAGCAGAGGCTTTCTTT CAWSSGGTAEAFF
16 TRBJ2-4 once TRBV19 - TGTGCCAGTAGTATACAGGTTGATCTAGCCAAAAACATTCAGTACTTC CASSIQVDLAKNIQYF
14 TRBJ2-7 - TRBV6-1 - TGTGCCAGCAGTGAAACAGGGAGAAGCTACGAGCAGTACTTC CASSETGRSYEQYF
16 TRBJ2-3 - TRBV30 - TGTGCCTGGACCGGGTTGGGGGGGGCGAGCACAGATACGCAGTATTTT CAWTGLGGASTDTQYF
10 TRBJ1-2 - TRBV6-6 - TGTGCCAGCAGCCCTCCTGGCTACACCTTC CASSPPGYTF
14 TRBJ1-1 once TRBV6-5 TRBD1 TGTGCCAGCAGAAGGGGGCTCGGTAACACTGAAGCTTTCTTT CASRRGLGNTEAFF
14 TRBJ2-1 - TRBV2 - TGTGCCAGCAGTGATAGGGGTTTCTACAATGAGCAGTTCTTC CASSDRGFYNEQFF
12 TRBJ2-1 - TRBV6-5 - TGTGCCAGCAGGACCCGCGACAATGAGCAGTTCTTC CASRTRDNEQFF
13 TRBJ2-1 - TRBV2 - TGTGCCAGCCGGCAAGGGGCCTACAATGAGCAGTTCTTC CASRQGAYNEQFF
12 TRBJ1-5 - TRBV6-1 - TGTGCCAGCAGTGAAAACGTCCCCCCCGTGCATTTT CASSENVPPVHF
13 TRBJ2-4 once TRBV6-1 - TGTGCCAGCAGTGAAGACCACGCGGACATTCAGTACTTC CASSEDHADIQYF
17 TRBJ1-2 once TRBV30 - TGTGCCTGGAGTAAACCCACAGGGAGGAGAGCTAACTATGGCTACACCTTC CAWSKPTGRRANYGYTF
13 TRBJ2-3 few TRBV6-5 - TGTGCCAGCAGTTTTGGGGGTTCAGATACGCAGTATTTT CASSFGGSDTQYF
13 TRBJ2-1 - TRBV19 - TGTGCCAGTAGTATTGGGCGGTACAATGAGCAGTTCTTC CASSIGRYNEQFF
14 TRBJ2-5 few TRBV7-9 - TGTGCCAGCAGGGCTATTGCGGCGGAAGAGACCCAGTACTTC CASRAIAAEETQYF
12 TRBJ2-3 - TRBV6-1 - TGTGCCAGCAGTTTCAGGGGAGATACGCAGTATTTT CASSFRGDTQYF
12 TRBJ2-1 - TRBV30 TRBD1 TGTGCCTGGAGAAACAGGGGGGATGGGCAGTTCTTC CAWRNRGDGQFF
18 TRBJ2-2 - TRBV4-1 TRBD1 TGCGCCAGCAGCCAAGATCGGTGGACAGGGGTTACGGCCGGGGAGCTGTTTTTT CASSQDRWTGVTAGELFF
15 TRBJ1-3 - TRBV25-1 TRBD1 TGTGCCAGCAGTGACCAGGACAGGGGGCGAAACACCATATATTTT CASSDQDRGRNTIYF
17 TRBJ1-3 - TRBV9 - TGTGCCAGCAGCGTAGGAGGGGCTGTCGCCTCTGGAAACACCATATATTTT CASSVGGAVASGNTIYF
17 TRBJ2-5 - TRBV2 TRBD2 TGTGCCAGCAGTGAGCGACTAGCGGGGGCGGGTGGGGAGACCCAGTACTTC CASSERLAGAGGETQYF
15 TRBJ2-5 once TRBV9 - TGTGCCAGCAGCGTAGCGGGTTGGGGCCAAGAGACCCAGTACTTC CASSVAGWGQETQYF
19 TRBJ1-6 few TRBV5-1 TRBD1 TGCGCCAGCCGACCTGGGGGGACAGGGTCTTACTCCTATAATTCACCCCTCCACTTT CASRPGGTGSYSYNSPLHF
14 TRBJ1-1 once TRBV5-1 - TGCGCCAGCAGCTTGGAATGGGATGTCACTGAAGCTTTCTTT CASSLEWDVTEAFF